This TCR beta chain was captured in a study of metastatic and nonmetastatic thyroid tumors. Every patient underwent thyroid surgery untreated. The V gene lost 3 bases and the J gene lost 3 bases, with 17 bases spanning the gap. The CDR3 extends over 15 amino acids. Germline V gives CDR1 GTSNPN, CDR2 SVGIG (reference sequence). TCRdb re-analyzed the PCR reads using MiXCR. The sample shows about 30,000 clones, roughly a third of them seen only once. Points from the study as a whole: Reportedly, malignant thyroid tumors had significantly higher TCR beta diversity than benign nodules, in blood and tumor.

Details on this clone: Its antigen is currently unknown.

What was sequenced was tumor tissue. This receptor was obtained from a female donor with papillary thyroid cancer or a benign thyroid nodule (not recorded which). Some clones in this sample may be carry-over from other donors' samples. V gene TRBV30 combines with J gene TRBJ1-1; D is ambiguous. CDR3 coding DNA: TGTGCCTGGAGCCCCCCGGGAAGGCTCCACACTGAAGCTTTCTTT. It encodes CAWSPPGRLHTEAFF. The entire variable domain, with the rest obtained from reference TRBV30 and TRBJ1-1, is as follows: SQTIHQWPATLVQPVGSPLSLECTVEGTSNPNLYWYRQAAGRGLQLLFYSVGIGQISSEVPQNLSASRPQDRQFILSSKKLLLSDSGFYLCAWSPPGRLHTEAFFGQGTRLTVV.